The 22 T cell receptor beta chains listed next were all sequenced from one sample in a study of early T cells in non-severe SARS-CoV-2 infection. Via MiXCR, TCRdb re-called the 5' RACE reads, giving one row per CDR3 protein. The sample has approximately 43,000 distinct CDR3 sequences; approximately 7.1% are singletons. Source material: whole blood. These receptors all come from an adult who was a healthcare worker with PCR-confirmed SARS-CoV-2 infection or an uninfected control (not recorded which).

This clonotype was counted a few times. The genes are TRBV10-3 and TRBJ1-3; D is perhaps TRBD1 (5 bases). The CDR3 runs to 16 residues. Looked up from germline, CDR1 is ENHRY and CDR2 is SYGVKD. V was clipped by 3 bases and J by 0 bases, with 12 bases between them. The CDR3 reads CAISEFVTGSGNTIYF. The CDR3 region has the DNA TGTGCCATCAGTGAATTTGTCACAGGCTCTGGAAACACCATATATTTT.

The table lists this clonotype with many counts. The chain has TRBV19 and TRBJ2-4; 7 positions match TRBD1. The length of the CDR3 is 15 residues. Trimming at V came to 6 bases and at J to 9 bases, leaving 14 bases not matched to a gene. The germline V gene encodes CDR1 LNHDA and CDR2 SQIVND (reference sequence). The CDR3 loop is CASSPSGQTNSIQYF. The CDR3 DNA reads TGTGCCAGTAGCCCATCGGGACAGACAAACAGCATTCAGTACTTC.

With respect to this clonotype: Mismatch with germline at one junction end may stem from a read error. The gene calls are TRBV5-4 and TRBJ2-1, with 8 bases that match TRBD2. Germline loops: CDR1 SGHNT, CDR2 YYREEE (reference sequence). The CDR3 runs 12 residues. CDR3 sequence (DNA): TGTGTCAGCAGCACCGGACTAGCTGGGCAGTTCTTC. This sequence encodes CVSSTGLAGQFF. Full variable domain (outside the CDR3, taken from reference TRBV5-4 and TRBJ2-1): ETGVTQSPTHLIKTRGQQVTLRCSSQSGHNTVSWYQQALGQGPQFIFQYYREEENGRGNFPPRFSGLQFPNYSSELNVNALELDDSALYLCVSSTGLAGQFFGPGTRLTVL.

This clonotype came up many times. The chain has TRBV20-1 and TRBJ2-2; 9 positions agree with TRBD2. Looked up from germline, CDR1 is DFQATT and CDR2 is SNEGSKA (reference sequence). Unmatched junction bases numbered 2, after V lost 1 base and J lost 5 bases. This CDR3 region has 14 residues. The CDR3 spells CSARVLAGTGELFF. For the CDR3, the DNA is TGCAGTGCTAGAGTGCTAGCGGGGACCGGGGAGCTGTTTTTT.

This clonotype has a count of ten or more. The chain carries TRBV7-6 and TRBJ2-5, with TRBD2 matching over 12 bases. The ends lost 1 base at V and 2 bases at J; junction bases unmatched: 8. Germline values: CDR1 SGHVS, CDR2 FNYEAQ. The CDR3 length is 18 residues. DNA of the CDR3: TGTGCCAGCAGCTTAGAACTAGCGGGGGGATTGGGGCAAGAGACCCAGTACTTC. Translating it yields CASSLELAGGLGQETQYF. The entire variable domain, with the rest obtained from reference TRBV7-6 and TRBJ2-5, is as follows: GAGVSQSPRYKVTKRGQDVALRCDPISGHVSLYWYRQALGQGPEFLTYFNYEAQQDKSGLPNDRFSAERPEGSISTLTIQRTEQRDSAMYRCASSLELAGGLGQETQYFGPGTRLLVL.

This clonotype was seen ten or more times. The chain combines TRBV30 with TRBJ1-1; unclear D gene. From germline, CDR1 is GTSNPN and CDR2 SVGIG (reference sequence). The CDR3 is made up of 11 amino acids. V was clipped by 5 bases and J by 10 bases, with 14 bases between them. The CDR3 protein is CAWVLGRRAFF. The CDR3 DNA is TGTGCCTGGGTCCTAGGAAGGCGAGCTTTCTTT.

There are a few counts of this clonotype. The chain employs TRBV10-3 and TRBJ2-1; TRBD1 aligns across 9 bases. V lost 7 bases to trimming and J lost 8 bases; unmatched junction nucleotides: 15. CDR1 and CDR2 from the germline V gene are ENHRY and SYGVKD. The CDR3 is 16 residues long. In DNA form, the CDR3 reads TGTGCCATCACCCCCAAGGGTTGGACAGGGGTCGATGAGCAGTTCTTC. This codes for CAITPKGWTGVDEQFF.

This clonotype has just a few counts. The chain is built from TRBV11-2 and TRBJ1-6; a possible D gene is TRBD1 (6 bases). The V gene's germline CDR1 is SGHAT and CDR2 FQNNGV. The length of the CDR3 is 15 residues. Trimming cost V 3 bases and J 8 bases, with 14 bases left between them. The CDR3 DNA reads as TGTGCCAGCAGCTTCGTAAGTGCAGGGGATTCACCCCTCCACTTT. Protein product: CASSFVSAGDSPLHF.

In this sample, this clonotype turned up many times. The genes are TRBV20-1 and TRBJ2-3, with 8 bases matching TRBD1. Germline assignment: CDR1 DFQATT and CDR2 SNEGSKA (reference sequence). The junction had 15 bases not matched to a gene; V was cut back by 2 bases and J by 8 bases. This CDR3 is 16 amino acids long. The chain's CDR3 is CSARSRGLPLAGTQYF. The DNA for the CDR3 is TGCAGTGCTAGAAGCAGGGGGCTTCCACTAGCTGGTACGCAGTATTTT.

This clonotype has just a few counts. The V and J genes are TRBV7-6 and TRBJ2-7; tentatively, D is TRBD1 (5 bases). The CDR3 has 14 residues. CDR1 and CDR2 from the germline V gene are SGHVS and FNYEAQ. The V end lost 4 bases, the J end lost 0 bases, and 10 bases lay between the germline ends. CDR3: CASSSDIPSYEQYF. In nucleotides, the CDR3 is TGTGCCAGCAGCTCGGACATTCCCTCCTACGAGCAGTACTTC. Filled out from reference TRBV7-6 and TRBJ2-7, the complete variable domain reads GAGVSQSPRYKVTKRGQDVALRCDPISGHVSLYWYRQALGQGPEFLTYFNYEAQQDKSGLPNDRFSAERPEGSISTLTIQRTEQRDSAMYRCASSSDIPSYEQYFGPGTRLTVT.

This clonotype was found many times. This chain links TRBV7-3 with TRBJ2-2; TRBD1 or TRBD2 may be the D gene (5 bases each). The germline CDR1 and CDR2 sequences are SGHTA and FQGTGA. This CDR3 is 13 amino acids long. The ends were cut back, 5 bases at V and 5 bases at J, with 9 bases in the middle. CDR3 loop: CASSRGGTGELFF. The CDR3 nucleotides are TGTGCCAGCAGCAGGGGCGGGACCGGGGAGCTGTTTTTT.

The chain is built from TRBV7-6 and TRBJ1-5; 8 nucleotides align to TRBD1. The CDR3 is 16 amino acids. Trimming at V came to 5 bases and at J to 5 bases, leaving 11 bases not matched to a gene. Germline V gene data show CDR1 as SGHVS and CDR2 as FNYEAQ. The CDR3 DNA reads TGTGCCAGCAGCGATGGACAGGGAGGGTCCCATCAGCCCCAGCATTTT. Protein product: CASSDGQGGSHQPQHF.

The table lists this clonotype with many counts. This rearrangement joins TRBV11-2 to TRBJ2-7, with TRBD1 matching 8 bases. With V trimmed by 3 bases and J by 3 bases, 4 bases remained unmatched. Per the germline V gene, CDR1 is SGHAT and CDR2 is FQNNGV. The CDR3 extends over 14 amino acids. CDR3 region: CASSLWTGIYEQYF. Here the CDR3 DNA reads TGTGCCAGCAGCTTGTGGACAGGGATCTACGAGCAGTACTTC.

This clonotype was seen more than once but under ten times. CDR3 residues: CASKRSDNSNQPQHF. The CDR3 bases are TGTGCCAGCAAAAGGTCGGATAATAGCAATCAGCCCCAGCATTTT. V is TRBV2 and J is TRBJ1-5; the D is unclear. V shed 7 bases and J shed 0 bases, with 13 bases lying between them. Looked up from germline, CDR1 is SNHLY and CDR2 is FYNNEI. The CDR3 length is 15 residues.

This clonotype appeared many times. The chain is built from TRBV29-1 and TRBJ1-1, with D possibly matching TRBD1 (5 bases). This CDR3 has 13 residues. Germline values: CDR1 SQVTM, CDR2 ANQGSEA. V dropped 7 bases and J dropped 1 base, with 13 bases sitting between them. The CDR3 DNA follows: TGCAGCGCCAAGGGACGGTCGAACACTGAAGCTTTCTTT. Protein product: CSAKGRSNTEAFF.

In this sample, this clonotype turned up a few times. This chain uses TRBV10-3 with TRBJ1-1; D is unresolved. There are 14 residues in the CDR3. CDR1 is ENHRY and CDR2 is SYGVKD in the germline V gene. V lost 6 bases and J lost 4, with 15 bases in between. The chain's CDR3 is CAIRDHGEGTEAFF. CDR3 bases: TGTGCCATCAGGGATCATGGGGAAGGCACTGAAGCTTTCTTT.

This clonotype occurred a few times. The chain is built from TRBV4-2 and TRBJ1-3; D perhaps matches TRBD1 (6 bases). The CDR3 runs to 15 residues. Trimming took 4 bases from V and 1 from J, leaving 11 bases between them. CDR1 is LGHNA and CDR2 is YNFKEQ in the germline V gene. CDR3 residues: CASSLEQGSGNTIYF. The CDR3 DNA is TGTGCCAGCAGCCTCGAACAGGGATCTGGAAACACCATATATTTT.

This chain's CDR3 is CASSLDRGSGEQYF. CDR3 sequence (DNA): TGCGCCAGCAGCTTGGACAGGGGGTCGGGCGAGCAGTACTTC. The V and J genes are TRBV5-1 and TRBJ2-7; 8 bases agree with TRBD1. V lost 0 bases to trimming and J lost 6 bases; unmatched junction nucleotides: 5. From germline, CDR1 is SGHRS and CDR2 YFSETQ. CDR3 length equals 14 residues.

This clonotype was detected only a few times. This chain links TRBV10-2 with TRBJ1-1, with D unresolved. Trimming left V 2 bases short and J 4 bases short, with 2 bases between. Germline values: CDR1 WSHSY, CDR2 SAAADI. The CDR3 runs to 11 residues. DNA for the CDR3: TGCGCCAGCAGTGAGAGCACTGAAGCTTTCTTT. Its translation is CASSESTEAFF.

The chain joins TRBV5-4 to TRBJ1-2, with D possibly TRBD1 on 6 matching bases. CDR1 and CDR2 from the germline V gene are SGHNT and YYREEE (reference sequence). V was clipped by 5 bases and J by 4 bases, with 21 bases between them. This CDR3 comprises 16 residues. The CDR3 sequence: CASSKEGSRGIYGYTF. CDR3 in DNA: TGTGCCAGCAGTAAGGAAGGTAGCAGGGGCATCTATGGCTACACCTTC.

This clonotype was seen many times. The rearrangement uses TRBV20-1 and TRBJ1-1, with D unclear. The V end lost 5 bases, the J end lost 0 bases, and 13 bases lay between the germline ends. Looked up from germline, CDR1 is DFQATT and CDR2 is SNEGSKA (reference sequence). The CDR3 is 14 amino acids. CDR3 protein: CSAAPGPMNTEAFF. In DNA, the CDR3 is TGCAGTGCTGCGCCGGGTCCTATGAACACTGAAGCTTTCTTT.

This clonotype came up a few times. V gene TRBV19 combines with J gene TRBJ1-5; the D is unclear. V shed 0 bases and J shed 2 bases, with 11 bases lying between them. Germline V CDR1 and CDR2: LNHDA, SQIVND (reference sequence). This CDR3 comprises 16 residues. The CDR3 bases are TGTGCCAGTAGTATAGAGGGCCTGATGGGCAATCAGCCCCAGCATTTT. Translating gives CASSIEGLMGNQPQHF. The complete variable domain, with remaining parts taken from reference TRBV19 and TRBJ1-5, reads DGGITQSPKYLFRKEGQNVTLSCEQNLNHDAMYWYRQDPGQGLRLIYYSQIVNDFQKGDIAEGYSVSREKKESFPLTVTSAQKNPTAFYLCASSIEGLMGNQPQHFGDGTRLSIL.